The present entry profiles one TCR beta chain with its context. Its specificity is not known. Both 60 Vbeta primers and 13 Jbeta primers went into the PCR. The data were produced by immunoSEQ multiplex PCR, yet TCRdb's version contains in-frame clones alone and is incomplete. Altogether tens of thousands of clones are present, roughly two thirds being singletons, with the ten largest covering 5.4%. The record originates from a study of cytomegalovirus exposure and HLA in healthy donors. Study summary: Some 180 million T cells yielded fewer than 120 million unique TCR beta sequences in earlier analysis.

Study-level findings and limits: A later analysis found that most CMV-associated TCR beta chains appeared HLA-restricted. The authors listed over 150 TCR beta chains as cytomegalovirus-associated.

Germline V lookup: CDR1 LNHDA, CDR2 SQIVND (reference sequence). The length of the CDR3 is 16 residues. Trimming cost V 4 bases and J 4 bases; bases outside gene matches: 7. The sequencing input was PBMCs. The gene calls are TRBV19 and TRBJ2-6; 7 nucleotides match TRBD1. This clonotype originated in a man in his fifties in good health and CMV-seronegative. The CDR3 nucleotides read TGTGCCAGTAGTACTCAGACAGGGCTCGGGGCCAACGTCCTGACTTTC. As protein: CASSTQTGLGANVLTF. The whole variable domain, remainder taken from reference TRBV19 and TRBJ2-6, is DGGITQSPKYLFRKEGQNVTLSCEQNLNHDAMYWYRQDPGQGLRLIYYSQIVNDFQKGDIAEGYSVSREKKESFPLTVTSAQKNPTAFYLCASSTQTGLGANVLTFGAGSRLTVL.